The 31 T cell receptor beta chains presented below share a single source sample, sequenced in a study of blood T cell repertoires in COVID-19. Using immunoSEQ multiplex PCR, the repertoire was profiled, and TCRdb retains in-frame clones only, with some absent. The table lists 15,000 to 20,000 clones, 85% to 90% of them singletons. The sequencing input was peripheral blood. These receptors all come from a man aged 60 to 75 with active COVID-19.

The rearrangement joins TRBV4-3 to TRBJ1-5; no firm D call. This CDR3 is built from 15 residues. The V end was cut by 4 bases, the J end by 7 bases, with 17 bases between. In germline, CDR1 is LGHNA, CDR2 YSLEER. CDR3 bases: TGCGCCAGCAGCCGACAACACGGGGAGTTCCAGCCCCAGCATTTT. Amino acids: CASSRQHGEFQPQHF.

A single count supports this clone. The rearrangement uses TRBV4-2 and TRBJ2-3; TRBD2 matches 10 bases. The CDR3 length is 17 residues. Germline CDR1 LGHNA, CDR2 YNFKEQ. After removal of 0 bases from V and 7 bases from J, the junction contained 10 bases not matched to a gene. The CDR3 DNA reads TGTGCCAGCAGCCAAGATCTAGCGGGGGCAGAACCTTATACGCAGTATTTT. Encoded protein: CASSQDLAGAEPYTQYF.

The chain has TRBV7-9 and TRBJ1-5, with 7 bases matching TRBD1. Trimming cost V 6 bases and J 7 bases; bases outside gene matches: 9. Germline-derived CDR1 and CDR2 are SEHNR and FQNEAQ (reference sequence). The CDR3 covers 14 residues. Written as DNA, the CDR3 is TGTGCCAGCAGTTTTGACAGGGCAGAGCAGCCCCAGCATTTT. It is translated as CASSFDRAEQPQHF.

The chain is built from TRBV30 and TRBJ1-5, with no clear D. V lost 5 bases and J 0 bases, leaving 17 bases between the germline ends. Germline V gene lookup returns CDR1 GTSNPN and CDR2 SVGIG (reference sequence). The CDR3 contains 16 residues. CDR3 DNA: TGTGCCTGGGAACCCGGCGTGGGCTATAGCAATCAGCCCCAGCATTTT. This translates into CAWEPGVGYSNQPQHF.

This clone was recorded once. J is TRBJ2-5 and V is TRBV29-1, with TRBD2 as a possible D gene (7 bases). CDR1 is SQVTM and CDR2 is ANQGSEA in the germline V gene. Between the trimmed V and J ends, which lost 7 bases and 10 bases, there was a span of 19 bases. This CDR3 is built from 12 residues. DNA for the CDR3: TGCAGCGCGGGACACGGCGGGGAGGGCCAGTACTTC. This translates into CSAGHGGEGQYF.

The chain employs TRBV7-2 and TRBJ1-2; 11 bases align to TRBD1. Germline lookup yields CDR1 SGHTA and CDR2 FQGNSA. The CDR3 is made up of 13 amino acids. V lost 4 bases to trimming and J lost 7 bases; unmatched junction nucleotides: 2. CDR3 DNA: TGTGCCAGCAGCTCGGACAGGGGGCTTGGCTACACCTTC. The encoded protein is CASSSDRGLGYTF.

CDR3 nucleotide sequence: TGTGCCAGCAGTTTACCCCCTGGGGCAGGGGTATTCAGACAGCCCCAGCATTTT. Its translation is CASSLPPGAGVFRQPQHF. The chain carries TRBV28 and TRBJ1-5, with D possibly matching TRBD1 (6 bases). Per the germline V gene, CDR1 is MDHEN and CDR2 is SYDVKM. The CDR3 extends over 18 amino acids. V was pared by 2 bases and J by 7 bases, with 24 bases between. The full variable domain, rest sourced from reference TRBV28 and TRBJ1-5, is DVKVTQSSRYLVKRTGEKVFLECVQDMDHENMFWYRQDPGLGLRLIYFSYDVKMKEKGDIPEGYSVSREKKERFSLILESASTNQTSMYLCASSLPPGAGVFRQPQHFGDGTRLSIL.

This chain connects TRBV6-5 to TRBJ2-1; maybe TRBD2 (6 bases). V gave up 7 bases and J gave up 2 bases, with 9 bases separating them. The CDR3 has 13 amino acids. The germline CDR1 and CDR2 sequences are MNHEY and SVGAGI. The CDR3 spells CASTAGPYNEQFF. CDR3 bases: TGTGCCAGCACGGCGGGGCCCTACAATGAGCAGTTCTTC.

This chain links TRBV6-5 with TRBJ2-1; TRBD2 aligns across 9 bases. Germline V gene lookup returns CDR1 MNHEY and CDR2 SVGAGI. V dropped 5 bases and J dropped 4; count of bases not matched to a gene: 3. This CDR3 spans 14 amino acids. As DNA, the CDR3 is TGTGCCAGCAGTCGCGGGGGGGGGTACAATGAGCAGTTCTTC. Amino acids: CASSRGGGYNEQFF.

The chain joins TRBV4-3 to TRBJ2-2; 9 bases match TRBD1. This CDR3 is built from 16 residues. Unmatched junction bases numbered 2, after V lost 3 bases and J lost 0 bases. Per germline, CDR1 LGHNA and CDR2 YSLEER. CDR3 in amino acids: CASSHGQGPNTGELFF. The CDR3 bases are TGCGCCAGCAGCCACGGACAGGGGCCGAACACCGGGGAGCTGTTTTTT.

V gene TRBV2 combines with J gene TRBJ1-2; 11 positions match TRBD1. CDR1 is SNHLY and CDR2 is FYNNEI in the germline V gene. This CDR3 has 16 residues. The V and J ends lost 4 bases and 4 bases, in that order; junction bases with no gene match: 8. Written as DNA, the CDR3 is TGTGCCAGCAGTGGGGTTGGGGACAGGGGGTTCTATGGCTACACCTTC. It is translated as CASSGVGDRGFYGYTF.

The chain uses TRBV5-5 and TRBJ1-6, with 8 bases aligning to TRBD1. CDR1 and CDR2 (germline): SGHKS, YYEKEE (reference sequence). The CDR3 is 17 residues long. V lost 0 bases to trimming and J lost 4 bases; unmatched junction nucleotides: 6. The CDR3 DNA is TGTGCCAGCAGCTTGGTGAAAGGGACAGGTTATAATTCACCCCTCCACTTT. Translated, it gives CASSLVKGTGYNSPLHF.

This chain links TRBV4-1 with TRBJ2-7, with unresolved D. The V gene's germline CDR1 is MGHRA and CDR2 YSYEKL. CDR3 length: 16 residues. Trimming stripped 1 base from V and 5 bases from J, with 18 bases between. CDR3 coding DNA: TGCGCCAGCAGCCAAGTCCACATGGTTTATTACGACGAGCAGTACTTC. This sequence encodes CASSQVHMVYYDEQYF.

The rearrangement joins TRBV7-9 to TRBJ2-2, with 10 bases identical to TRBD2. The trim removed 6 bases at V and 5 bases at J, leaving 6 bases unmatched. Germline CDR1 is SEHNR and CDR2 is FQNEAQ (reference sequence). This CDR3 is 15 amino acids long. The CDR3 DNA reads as TGTGCCAGCAGGGAGAGCGGGAGGGGAACCGGGGAGCTGTTTTTT. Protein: CASRESGRGTGELFF.

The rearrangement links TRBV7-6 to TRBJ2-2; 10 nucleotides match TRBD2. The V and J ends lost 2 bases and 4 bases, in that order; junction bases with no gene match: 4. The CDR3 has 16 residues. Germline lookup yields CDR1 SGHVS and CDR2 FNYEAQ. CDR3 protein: CASSLHLAGATGELFF. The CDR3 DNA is TGTGCCAGCAGCTTACATCTAGCGGGAGCCACCGGGGAGCTGTTTTTT.

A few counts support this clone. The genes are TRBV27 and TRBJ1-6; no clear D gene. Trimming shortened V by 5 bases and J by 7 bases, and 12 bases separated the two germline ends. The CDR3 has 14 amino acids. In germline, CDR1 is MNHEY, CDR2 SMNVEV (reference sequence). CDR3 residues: CASSPAGRNSPLHF. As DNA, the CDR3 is TGTGCCAGCAGTCCGGCGGGCAGGAATTCACCCCTCCACTTT.

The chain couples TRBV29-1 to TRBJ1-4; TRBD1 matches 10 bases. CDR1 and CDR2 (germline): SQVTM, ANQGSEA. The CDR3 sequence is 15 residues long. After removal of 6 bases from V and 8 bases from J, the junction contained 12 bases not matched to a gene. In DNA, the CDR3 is TGCAGCGTGGATTCCGGGACAGGGGTCGAGGAAAAACTGTTTTTT. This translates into CSVDSGTGVEEKLFF.

CDR3 region: CASSEWRESSDTQYF. Here the CDR3 DNA reads TGTGCCAGCAGTGAGTGGCGGGAGTCGTCAGATACGCAGTATTTT. The chain recombines TRBV2 with TRBJ2-3, with 7 bases aligning to TRBD2. Germline V CDR1 and CDR2: SNHLY, FYNNEI. This CDR3 contains 15 residues. Trimming at V came to 3 bases and at J to 4 bases, leaving 7 bases not matched to a gene.

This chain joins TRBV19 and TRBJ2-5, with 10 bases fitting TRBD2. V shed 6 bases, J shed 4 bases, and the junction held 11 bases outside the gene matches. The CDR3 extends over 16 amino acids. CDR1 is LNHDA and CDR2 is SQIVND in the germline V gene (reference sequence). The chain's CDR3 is CASSTPSGGRRETQYF. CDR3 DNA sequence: TGTGCCAGTAGCACACCTAGCGGGGGACGGAGAGAGACCCAGTACTTC.

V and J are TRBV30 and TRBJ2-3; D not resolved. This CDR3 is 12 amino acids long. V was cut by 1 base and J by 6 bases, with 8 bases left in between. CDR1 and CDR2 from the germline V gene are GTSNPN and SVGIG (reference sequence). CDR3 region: CAWSAPPDTQYF. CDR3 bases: TGTGCCTGGAGTGCCCCTCCGGATACGCAGTATTTT.

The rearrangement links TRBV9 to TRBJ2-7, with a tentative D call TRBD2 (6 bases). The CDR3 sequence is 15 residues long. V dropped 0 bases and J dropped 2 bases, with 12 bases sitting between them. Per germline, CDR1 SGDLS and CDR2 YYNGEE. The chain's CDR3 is CASSVGGDPTYEQYF. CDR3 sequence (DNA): TGTGCCAGCAGCGTAGGGGGGGACCCAACCTACGAGCAGTACTTC.

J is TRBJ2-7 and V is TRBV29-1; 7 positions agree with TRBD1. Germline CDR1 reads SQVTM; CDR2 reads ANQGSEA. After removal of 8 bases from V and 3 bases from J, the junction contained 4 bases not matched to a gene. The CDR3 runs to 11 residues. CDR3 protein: CSIRDSYEQYF. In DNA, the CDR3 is TGCAGCATCCGGGACAGCTACGAGCAGTACTTC.

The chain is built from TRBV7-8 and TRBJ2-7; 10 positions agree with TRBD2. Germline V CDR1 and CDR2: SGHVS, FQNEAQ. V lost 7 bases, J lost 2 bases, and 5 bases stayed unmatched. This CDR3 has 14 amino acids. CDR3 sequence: CASTIAGGPYEQYF. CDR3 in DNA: TGTGCCAGCACCATAGCGGGGGGACCCTACGAGCAGTACTTC. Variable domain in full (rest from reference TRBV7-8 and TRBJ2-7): GAGVSQSPRYKVAKRGQDVALRCDPISGHVSLFWYQQALGQGPEFLTYFQNEAQLDKSGLPSDRFFAERPEGSVSTLKIQRTQQEDSAVYLCASTIAGGPYEQYFGPGTRLTVT.

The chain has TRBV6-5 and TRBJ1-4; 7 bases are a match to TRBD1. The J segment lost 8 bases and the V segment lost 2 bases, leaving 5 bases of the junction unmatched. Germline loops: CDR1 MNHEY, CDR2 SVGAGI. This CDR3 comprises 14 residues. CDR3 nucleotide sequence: TGTGCCAGCAGTTACGGGACAGTTGGAGAAAAACTGTTTTTT. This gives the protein CASSYGTVGEKLFF.

CDR3 in DNA: TGTGCCAGCGGCGGCCCAGCCTTCACCTTC. Encoded protein: CASGGPAFTF. This chain links TRBV6-5 with TRBJ1-2; D gene ambiguous. There are 10 residues in the CDR3. The V end lost 8 bases, the J end lost 13 bases, and 14 bases lay between the germline ends. Germline loops: CDR1 MNHEY, CDR2 SVGAGI.

The CDR3 reads CASRDGGSSYEQYF. The CDR3 DNA follows: TGTGCCAGCAGGGACGGGGGAAGCTCCTACGAGCAGTACTTC. The chain uses TRBV6-5 and TRBJ2-7; maybe TRBD2 (6 bases). This CDR3 comprises 14 residues. Germline CDR1 is MNHEY and CDR2 is SVGAGI. V was clipped by 6 bases and J by 0 bases, with 12 bases between them.

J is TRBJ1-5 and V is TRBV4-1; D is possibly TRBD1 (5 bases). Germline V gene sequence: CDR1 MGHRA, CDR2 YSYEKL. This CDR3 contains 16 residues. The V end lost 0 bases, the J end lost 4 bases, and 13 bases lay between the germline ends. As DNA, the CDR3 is TGCGCCAGCAGCCAAGATGGGGGGATCGGAAATCAGCCCCAGCATTTT. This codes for CASSQDGGIGNQPQHF.

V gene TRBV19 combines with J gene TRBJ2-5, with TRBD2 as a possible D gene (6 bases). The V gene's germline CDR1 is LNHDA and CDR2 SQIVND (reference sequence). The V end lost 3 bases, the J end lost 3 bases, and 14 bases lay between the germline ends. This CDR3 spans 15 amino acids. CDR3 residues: CASSIAGPAEETQYF. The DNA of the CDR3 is TGTGCCAGTAGTATTGCGGGGCCAGCAGAAGAGACCCAGTACTTC.

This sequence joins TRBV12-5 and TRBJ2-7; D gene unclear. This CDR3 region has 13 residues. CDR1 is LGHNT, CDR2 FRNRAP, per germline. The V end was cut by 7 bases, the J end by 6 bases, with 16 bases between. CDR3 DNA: TGTGCTAGTGCCCCCCAACCAAACTCCGAGCAGTACTTC. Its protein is CASAPQPNSEQYF.

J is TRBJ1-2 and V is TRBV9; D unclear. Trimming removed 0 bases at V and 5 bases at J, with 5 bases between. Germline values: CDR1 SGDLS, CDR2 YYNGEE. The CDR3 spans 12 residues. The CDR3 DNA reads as TGTGCCAGCAGCGTAGGACAATATGGCTACACCTTC. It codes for CASSVGQYGYTF.

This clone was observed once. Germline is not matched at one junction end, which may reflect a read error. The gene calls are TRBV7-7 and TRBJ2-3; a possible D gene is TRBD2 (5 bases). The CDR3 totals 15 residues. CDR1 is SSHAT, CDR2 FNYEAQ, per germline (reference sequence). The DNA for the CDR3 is TGTGCTAGCAGCTTAGCCCCCGGGATCACAGATACGCAGTATTTT. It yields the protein CASSLAPGITDTQYF.